The rows below give T cell receptor beta chains drawn from one sample of a study of blood T cell repertoires in COVID-19. TCRdb keeps only in-frame clones here, not all; method: immunoSEQ multiplex PCR. The table has about 380,000 clones, more than 75% seen once. The sample was PBMCs or T cells enriched from blood (not recorded which). These receptors were obtained from a woman under 30 who had recovered from COVID-19. The CDR3 runs from the conserved cysteine through the conserved F or W.

V gene,CDR3 protein
TRBV29-1,CSVTVGYEQYF
TRBV7-2,CASSKSGTGPYSNQPQHF
TRBV2,CASMGERYSYEQYF
TRBV30,CAWTLGRGYGYTF
TRBV2,CASTRRGYQETQYF
TRBV7-3,CASSALGGMDYGYTF
TRBV7-2,CASSFSSDTQYF
TRBV13,CASSLGNGPSGGYTF
TRBV7-8,CASSRDRSNSGNTIYF
TRBV30,CAWRIAQGSYEQYF
TRBV6-4,CASSEQGSTGELFF
TRBV7-9,CASSESRTGEAYEQYF
TRBV3-1/TRBV3-2,CASSARDRGDGSPLHF
TRBV19,CASSPSWEGAYEQYF
TRBV5-1,CASSADPGSGGTQYF
TRBV7-9,CASSLVPGQALNTEAFF
TRBV3-1/TRBV3-2,CASSQGRSTDTQYF
TRBV19,CASSRGGDEDTQYF
TRBV13,CASSIEGQIEAFF
TRBV5-1,CASSLAPHLVLAGAQETQYF
TRBV21-1,CASSKDEGGYGYTF
TRBV7-2,CASTYSGGPHNEQFF
TRBV27,CASSLGQGYGYTF
TRBV7-8,CASSLIPETGYGYTF
TRBV5-6,CASSLGATQETQYF
TRBV6-5,CASNNRKVNEQFF
TRBV11-2,CASSTPQRGLKLEQFF
TRBV21-1,CASSKVRFTNEKLFF
TRBV28,CASRLGGTLNYGYTF
TRBV30,CAWSLTPGRGADTQYF
TRBV12-3/TRBV12-4,CASRLTENYGYTF
TRBV3-1/TRBV3-2,CASSRRTGNYGYTF
TRBV30,CAWSVYPRGKYEQYF
TRBV20-1,CSAGGAYEQYF
TRBV2,CASSEEADTLNQPQHF
TRBV27,CASSYGQGVTEAFF
TRBV7-9,CASSFTGGLNYGYTF
TRBV5-1,CASSSGTSGGTDTQYF
TRBV6-5,CASSRTSGELFF
TRBV6-2/TRBV6-3,CASSSLGQAGANVLTF
TRBV3-1/TRBV3-2,CASSVGGVNTEAFF
TRBV5-1,CASSLDGGEGVRDTQYF
TRBV3-1/TRBV3-2,CASSHLRFGRVRGEQYF
TRBV6-5,CASSPGASRPQHF
TRBV6-2/TRBV6-3,CASSYEGETQYF
TRBV7-7,CASSSQAGNEQFF
TRBV23-1,CASDPLLGAHKSYGYTF
TRBV19,CASSIDLWISETNTEAFF
TRBV7-2,CASSSLGGGPFPNYGYTF
TRBV2,CASSLNAGNREGYTF